This entry features one T cell receptor beta chain sequence. Its antigen is unidentified. The V and J ends lost 5 bases and 0 bases, in that order; junction bases with no gene match: 3. The V gene's germline CDR1 is SGHVS and CDR2 FNYEAQ. CDR3 length equals 17 residues. This sample is drawn from a study of PD-1 blockade in classical Hodgkin lymphoma. Across the study: The study gave patients nivolumab 3 mg/kg intravenously every 2 weeks.

Each and every patient relapsed after autologous stem cell transplantation, and patients got differing brentuximab vedotin exposure. General study points: The study found that TCR diversity rose significantly by C4D1 in CD4+ but not CD8+ cells. Reports described newly diagnosed patients as having lower baseline TCR diversity than healthy donors. Complete responders entered with baseline diversity on par with newly diagnosed patients, the results showed.

Clones were sequenced by immunoSEQ multiplex PCR, and TCRdb holds only the in-frame ones, with some missing. The profile shows tens of thousands of clones, around 80% of them singletons. The chain joins TRBV7-6 to TRBJ2-2; TRBD2 agrees at 13 bases. The sequence derives from a human donor with classical Hodgkin lymphoma. The source was peripheral blood mononuclear cells (PBMCs), collected at baseline. CDR3 sequence (DNA): TGTGCCAGCAGCGAGGGACTAGCGGGGTCGAACACCGGGGAGCTGTTTTTT. Translating gives CASSEGLAGSNTGELFF.